The 12 T cell receptor beta chains below all came from one sample that was sequenced in a study of blood T cell repertoires in COVID-19. Produced via immunoSEQ multiplex PCR; TCRdb's table is partial and in-frame only. The sample carries a few hundred thousand clones, roughly 84% recorded once. Sample: PBMCs or T cells enriched from blood (not recorded which). The source of these receptors is a man aged 30 to 39 in a cohort exposed to, infected with or recovered from COVID-19 (not recorded which).

This clone showed up just a few times. CDR3 region: CASTSRVGVAMDEQFF. The CDR3 DNA follows: TGTGCCAGCACCTCCCGGGTTGGAGTAGCGATGGATGAGCAGTTCTTC. The chain uses TRBV27 and TRBJ2-1; TRBD2 might be the D (5 bases). This CDR3 region has 16 residues. Per germline, CDR1 MNHEY and CDR2 SMNVEV (reference sequence). V lost 7 bases and J lost 8, with 24 bases in between.

CDR3 region: CASSLGQGGSEAFF. CDR3 sequence (DNA): TGTGCCAGCAGCTTAGGGCAGGGAGGGAGTGAAGCTTTCTTT. V gene TRBV11-2 combines with J gene TRBJ1-1; possible D gene TRBD1, 5 bases. Trimming stripped 1 base from V and 7 bases from J, with 13 bases between. The CDR3 loop spans 14 amino acids. Germline values: CDR1 SGHAT, CDR2 FQNNGV.

The chain is built from TRBV4-2 and TRBJ2-3; TRBD2 matches at 13 bases. The junction had 7 bases not matched to a gene; V was cut back by 0 bases and J by 1 base. Germline V gene sequence: CDR1 LGHNA, CDR2 YNFKEQ. CDR3 size: 19 residues. This chain's CDR3 is CASSQDHTSGRAGTDTQYF. The DNA of the CDR3 is TGTGCCAGCAGCCAAGATCACACTAGCGGGAGGGCGGGCACAGATACGCAGTATTTT.

V is TRBV19 and J is TRBJ2-1, with 10 nucleotides matching TRBD1. CDR3 length: 13 amino acids. The V segment lost 6 bases and the J segment 13 bases; nucleotides outside the gene matches: 9. Germline loops: CDR1 LNHDA, CDR2 SQIVND (reference sequence). The CDR3 nucleotides read TGTGCCAGTAGGCCGACAGGGGGCGCGGGACAGTTCTTC. Translation: CASRPTGGAGQFF.

The chain couples TRBV24-1 to TRBJ1-5; D may be TRBD1 (6 bases). The germline V gene has CDR1 KGHDR and CDR2 SFDVKD. This CDR3 has 13 amino acids. Trimming removed 5 bases at V and 4 bases at J, with 8 bases between. The CDR3 DNA reads TGTGCCACCAGTGCGACAGGTAATCAGCCCCAGCATTTT. Translating it yields CATSATGNQPQHF.

CDR3 DNA sequence: TGTGCCAGCAGCTATGCGGGGCCCAACGAGCAGTACTTC. Residues: CASSYAGPNEQYF. The chain carries TRBV3-1 (or the pseudogene TRBV3-2) and TRBJ2-7; a possible D gene is TRBD2 (6 bases). CDR3 length: 13 residues. Trimming cost V 5 bases and J 5 bases, with 13 bases left between them. Germline V gene sequence: CDR1 LGHDT, CDR2 YNNKEL (reference sequence).

This clone was recorded only once. The chain carries TRBV4-1 and TRBJ1-2; 7 nucleotides align to TRBD1. CDR1 MGHRA and CDR2 YSYEKL come from the germline V gene. The CDR3 length is 19 residues. With 4 bases clipped from V and 4 bases from J, the junction kept 21 bases outside the gene matches. The CDR3 sequence is CASSPRPAESTGQPYGYTF. The CDR3 coding sequence is TGCGCCAGCAGCCCTCGTCCGGCGGAAAGTACGGGACAGCCCTATGGCTACACCTTC.

The chain employs TRBV10-3 and TRBJ2-1, with TRBD1 identical over 7 bases. With V trimmed by 11 bases and J by 6 bases, 13 bases remained unmatched. Germline V gives CDR1 ENHRY, CDR2 SYGVKD. There are 14 residues in the CDR3. The DNA of the CDR3 is TGTGCCGTCCTTCGACAGGGTGAGGCCAATGAGCAGTTCTTC. As protein: CAVLRQGEANEQFF.

The V call is TRBV28, the J call TRBJ1-4; unclear D gene. Between the trimmed V and J ends, which lost 5 bases and 3 bases, there was a span of 13 bases. This CDR3 has 15 residues. CDR1 is MDHEN and CDR2 is SYDVKM in the germline V gene. CDR3 nucleotide sequence: TGTGCCAGCAGTCCCGCGGGAACCGCTAATGAAAAACTGTTTTTT. Its protein product is CASSPAGTANEKLFF.

The V call is TRBV19, the J call TRBJ2-1, with 12 bases fitting TRBD2. Germline V CDR1 and CDR2: LNHDA, SQIVND (reference sequence). There are 16 residues in the CDR3. V was pared by 3 bases and J by 9 bases, with 9 bases of the junction left unmatched. The DNA for the CDR3 is TGTGCCAGTAGTATTTGGCTAGCGGGAGGGCCCAGTGAGCAGTTCTTC. This translates into CASSIWLAGGPSEQFF.

V gene TRBV11-2 combines with J gene TRBJ2-2; the D gene is possibly TRBD1 (5 bases). This CDR3 is 15 amino acids long. Germline lookup yields CDR1 SGHAT and CDR2 FQNNGV. Trimming cost V 1 base and J 3 bases, with 9 bases left between them. As DNA, the CDR3 is TGTGCCAGCAGCTTAGGACAGCGAGACACCGGGGAGCTGTTTTTT. Amino acids: CASSLGQRDTGELFF.

The J gene is TRBJ2-7, the V gene TRBV10-3; the match to TRBD2 covers 11 bases. Per the germline V gene, CDR1 is ENHRY and CDR2 is SYGVKD. This CDR3 has 16 amino acids. V was pared by 6 bases and J by 1 base, with 8 bases of the junction left unmatched. This chain's CDR3 is CAISTTVAGGSYEQYF. The CDR3 coding sequence is TGTGCCATCAGCACCACCGTAGCGGGAGGGTCCTACGAGCAGTACTTC.